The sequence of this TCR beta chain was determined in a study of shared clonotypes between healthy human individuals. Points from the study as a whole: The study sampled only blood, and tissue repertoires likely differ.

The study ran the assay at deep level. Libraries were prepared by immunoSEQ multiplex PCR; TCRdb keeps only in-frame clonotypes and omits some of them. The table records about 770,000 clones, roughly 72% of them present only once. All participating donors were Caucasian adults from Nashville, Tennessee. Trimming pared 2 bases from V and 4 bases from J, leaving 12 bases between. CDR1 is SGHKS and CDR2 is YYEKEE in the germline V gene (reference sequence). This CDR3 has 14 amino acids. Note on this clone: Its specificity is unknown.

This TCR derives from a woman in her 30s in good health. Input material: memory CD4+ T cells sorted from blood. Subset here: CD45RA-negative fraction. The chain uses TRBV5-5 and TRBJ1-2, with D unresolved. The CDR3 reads CASSFALEGYGYTF. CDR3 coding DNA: TGTGCCAGCAGCTTTGCCTTGGAGGGCTATGGCTACACCTTC.